Each of the 26 T cell receptor beta chains below was sequenced from the same sample in a study of CD8 T cells in Susac syndrome. Random hexamers were used to reverse transcribe roughly 0.5 to 1 ug of RNA. TCRdb used MiXCR to reprocess the immunoSEQ multiplex PCR reads, holding one entry per CDR3 protein. The table includes about 300,000 distinct CDR3 sequences, approximately 90% detected once. Sequencing was carried out using CD4+ T cells from PBMCs. The receptors were gathered from a human donor with multiple sclerosis.

The V gene is TRBV4-1, the J gene TRBJ2-5, with 8 positions matching TRBD2. This CDR3 is built from 18 residues. The V segment lost 4 bases and the J segment 0 bases; nucleotides outside the gene matches: 13. Germline values: CDR1 MGHRA, CDR2 YSYEKL. Here the CDR3 reads CASSLRGGLEGYQETQYF. The CDR3 bases are TGCGCCAGCAGCCTACGCGGGGGGTTAGAGGGCTACCAAGAGACCCAGTACTTC.

The V call is TRBV29-1, the J call TRBJ2-4, with D possibly being TRBD1 or TRBD2 (6 bases each). From germline, CDR1 is SQVTM and CDR2 ANQGSEA. CDR3 size: 15 residues. With 2 bases removed from V and 0 bases from J, the gap between germline ends came to 11 bases. CDR3 protein: CSVETGAQAKNIQYF. The CDR3, as DNA: TGCAGCGTTGAAACGGGGGCTCAAGCCAAAAACATTCAGTACTTC. Drawing the rest from reference TRBV29-1 and TRBJ2-4, the complete variable domain is SAVISQKPSRDICQRGTSLTIQCQVDSQVTMMFWYRQQPGQSLTLIATANQGSEATYESGFVIDKFPISRPNLTFSTLTVSNMSPEDSSIYLCSVETGAQAKNIQYFGAGTRLSVL.

This chain connects TRBV28 to TRBJ2-7; TRBD1 matches 11 bases. The ends lost 6 bases at V and 11 bases at J; junction bases unmatched: 15. Germline CDR1 and CDR2: MDHEN and SYDVKM. The CDR3 extends over 15 amino acids. CDR3 DNA sequence: TGTGCCAGCAGGCGGCCCGGGACAGGGGGTGATAAGGAGTACTTC. Encoded protein: CASRRPGTGGDKEYF.

The gene calls are TRBV7-8 and TRBJ2-2; TRBD2 matches at 12 bases. V shed 7 bases, J shed 3 bases, and the junction held 9 bases outside the gene matches. The V gene's germline CDR1 is SGHVS and CDR2 FQNEAQ. CDR3 size: 17 residues. CDR3 in DNA: TGTGCCAGCAATATCGGACTAGCGGGAATTTACACCGGGGAGCTGTTTTTT. It is translated as CASNIGLAGIYTGELFF.

V and J are TRBV5-8 and TRBJ1-5; no reliable D call. The CDR3 extends over 13 amino acids. V was clipped by 2 bases and J by 6 bases, with 9 bases between them. Germline loops: CDR1 SGHTS, CDR2 YDEGEE. The CDR3 DNA reads TGTGCCAGCAGCTTTGGAGGGCCTCAGCCCCAGCATTTT. Translating it yields CASSFGGPQPQHF.

This clonotype was observed a handful of times. The chain couples TRBV30 to TRBJ1-1; D unresolved. The germline V and J ends were trimmed by 3 bases and 3 bases, with 11 bases remaining between them. The CDR3 spans 13 residues. Germline-derived CDR1 and CDR2 are GTSNPN and SVGIG (reference sequence). The CDR3 nucleotides read TGTGCCTGGAGGAGGACTGTCTACACTGAAGCTTTCTTT. It codes for CAWRRTVYTEAFF.

V is TRBV4-1 and J is TRBJ2-5; 8 bases match TRBD1. CDR3 length: 15 amino acids. V lost 3 bases, J lost 5 bases, and 8 bases stayed unmatched. Germline CDR1 is MGHRA and CDR2 is YSYEKL. CDR3 in DNA: TGCGCCAGCAGCCAGCGACAGGGGTTCTCGGAGACCCAGTACTTC. It encodes CASSQRQGFSETQYF.

V usage is TRBV6-1 and J usage is TRBJ1-6, with TRBD1 matching over 12 bases. The V gene end was trimmed by 3 bases and the J gene end by 7 bases; junction bases not matched to a gene: 4. Germline V gives CDR1 MNHNS, CDR2 SASEGT. The CDR3 runs 16 residues. The CDR3: CASSDWGQGANSPLHF. Here the CDR3 DNA reads TGTGCCAGCAGTGATTGGGGACAGGGGGCCAATTCACCCCTCCACTTT.

This chain connects TRBV29-1 to TRBJ2-1; 9 bases line up with TRBD2. The J segment lost 4 bases and the V segment lost 7 bases, leaving 11 bases of the junction unmatched. The CDR3 spans 15 residues. CDR1 and CDR2 (germline): SQVTM, ANQGSEA. The CDR3 loop reads CSAFLGLALYNEQFF. The CDR3 nucleotides read TGCAGCGCCTTTTTAGGACTAGCGCTGTACAATGAGCAGTTCTTC.

The chain recombines TRBV13 with TRBJ1-3; TRBD1 agrees at 7 bases. V lost 5 bases, J lost 4 bases, and 8 bases stayed unmatched. Germline CDR1 reads PRHDT; CDR2 reads FYEKMQ (reference sequence). CDR3 length: 15 amino acids. The CDR3 sequence is CASSADRAKGNTIYF. CDR3 sequence (DNA): TGTGCCAGCAGCGCCGACAGGGCGAAGGGAAACACCATATATTTT.

This clonotype was observed once. This rearrangement joins TRBV10-3 to TRBJ2-7; 13 bases line up with TRBD2. V was clipped by 7 bases and J by 4 bases; unmatched bases: 4. This CDR3 has 14 residues. Germline V gene sequence: CDR1 ENHRY, CDR2 SYGVKD. The CDR3 coding sequence is TGTGCCATCATGACTAGCGGGGGGCCTTACGAGCAGTACTTC. Translation gives CAIMTSGGPYEQYF.

The chain carries TRBV11-1 and TRBJ2-7; 12 bases line up with TRBD2. The CDR3 spans 17 residues. The trim removed 5 bases at V and 0 bases at J, leaving 8 bases unmatched. Germline V CDR1 and CDR2: SGHAT, FQDESV (reference sequence). For the CDR3, the DNA is TGTGCCAGCAGCCCTGCTAGCGGGAGGGACAGCTCCTACGAGCAGTACTTC. It is translated as CASSPASGRDSSYEQYF. The full variable domain, in which reference TRBV11-1 and TRBJ2-7 provide the parts outside the CDR3, is EAEVAQSPRYKITEKSQAVAFWCDPISGHATLYWYRQILGQGPELLVQFQDESVVDDSQLPKDRFSAERLKGVDSTLKIQPAELGDSAMYLCASSPASGRDSSYEQYFGPGTRLTVT.

V and J are TRBV11-2 and TRBJ1-1; D gene uncertain. This CDR3 contains 15 residues. Trimming left V 1 base short and J 11 bases short, with 20 bases between. Germline V gene lookup returns CDR1 SGHAT and CDR2 FQNNGV. The CDR3 region has the DNA TGTGCCAGCAGCTTAGCCGCCGGGCCTGGGGTGAAGGCTTTCTTT. Translation gives CASSLAAGPGVKAFF.

The chain is built from TRBV3-1 and TRBJ2-1, with TRBD2 matching over 11 bases. Germline CDR1 reads LGHDT; CDR2 reads YNNKEL (reference sequence). J was trimmed by 6 bases and V by 3 bases; bases with no gene match: 4. The CDR3 has 15 amino acids. CDR3 DNA sequence: TGTGCCAGCAGCCACAGTAGCGGGAGGGGCAATGAGCAGTTCTTC. This encodes CASSHSSGRGNEQFF.

The chain carries TRBV4-1 and TRBJ1-4; tentative D call: TRBD1 (6 bases). Looked up from germline, CDR1 is MGHRA and CDR2 is YSYEKL. The CDR3 totals 15 residues. The V end lost 1 base, the J end lost 4 bases, and 10 bases lay between the germline ends. The CDR3 is CASSQGGPYNEKLFF. For the CDR3, the DNA is TGCGCCAGCAGCCAAGGGGGGCCTTATAATGAAAAACTGTTTTTT.

The chain carries TRBV20-1 and TRBJ1-1; TRBD1 matches 7 bases. The germline V gene has CDR1 DFQATT and CDR2 SNEGSKA (reference sequence). After removal of 3 bases from V and 5 bases from J, the junction contained 9 bases not matched to a gene. The CDR3 is made up of 14 amino acids. CDR3 DNA sequence: TGCAGTGCTAGGGACAGGCGCTGGGGGACTGAAGCTTTCTTT. Amino acid sequence: CSARDRRWGTEAFF.

V gene TRBV5-1 combines with J gene TRBJ2-7; D perhaps matches TRBD1 (6 bases). Germline values: CDR1 SGHRS, CDR2 YFSETQ. This CDR3 comprises 13 residues. V was shortened by 5 bases and J by 6 bases, with 15 bases between the two germline ends. The CDR3 DNA reads TGCGCCAGCAGTCGACAGGATATTGCCGAGCAGTACTTC. Its translation is CASSRQDIAEQYF.

V gene TRBV7-2 combines with J gene TRBJ2-1; D unclear. Germline V gene data show CDR1 as SGHTA and CDR2 as FQGNSA. The CDR3 has 15 amino acids. Deletions cut 5 bases from V and 12 bases from J, with 23 bases between. The chain's CDR3 is CASSPELGKPSGQFF. The CDR3 DNA follows: TGTGCCAGCAGCCCGGAGCTGGGGAAACCTTCAGGGCAGTTCTTC.

The V gene is TRBV3-1, the J gene TRBJ1-2; tentative D call: TRBD1 (6 bases). The germline V gene encodes CDR1 LGHDT and CDR2 YNNKEL (reference sequence). This CDR3 region has 18 residues. V was clipped by 3 bases and J by 0 bases, with 20 bases between them. Written as DNA, the CDR3 is TGTGCCAGCAGCCATCTCACCCTACAGGGAACAGCTAACTATGGCTACACCTTC. Translated, it gives CASSHLTLQGTANYGYTF.

The chain links TRBV13 to TRBJ2-4, with D perhaps given as TRBD1 or TRBD2 (5 bases each). V was shortened by 4 bases and J by 8 bases, with 18 bases between the two germline ends. The germline CDR1 and CDR2 sequences are PRHDT and FYEKMQ (reference sequence). The CDR3 has 15 amino acids. The CDR3 region has the DNA TGTGCCAGCAGCTATGCCGGGACCCGATCCGACATTCAGTACTTC. It is translated as CASSYAGTRSDIQYF.

V is TRBV4-3 and J is TRBJ2-7, with 9 bases aligning to TRBD2. CDR1 and CDR2 (germline): LGHNA, YSLEER. This CDR3 is 17 amino acids long. The V gene end was trimmed by 0 bases and the J gene end by 2 bases; junction bases not matched to a gene: 8. The CDR3 region is CASSQDLAGGYPYEQYF. CDR3 DNA sequence: TGCGCCAGCAGCCAAGATCTGGCGGGAGGGTATCCCTACGAGCAGTACTTC.

The rearrangement joins TRBV7-2 to TRBJ2-1; D might be TRBD1 or TRBD2, each matching 6 bases. The germline CDR1 and CDR2 sequences are SGHTA and FQGNSA. This CDR3 region has 15 residues. V was trimmed by 1 base and J by 4 bases, leaving 11 bases between them. CDR3 in amino acids: CASSLERGQYNEQFF. CDR3 nucleotides: TGTGCCAGCAGCTTAGAACGGGGGCAATACAATGAGCAGTTCTTC.

The gene calls are TRBV30 and TRBJ1-4; the D is unclear. V was clipped by 1 base and J by 8 bases, with 8 bases between them. Germline V gene lookup returns CDR1 GTSNPN and CDR2 SVGIG (reference sequence). The CDR3 is 12 amino acids. The CDR3 loop reads CAWSDGREKLFF. Written as DNA, the CDR3 is TGTGCCTGGAGTGACGGGAGGGAAAAACTGTTTTTT.

The rearrangement joins TRBV24-1 to TRBJ1-5; D unresolved. CDR1 is KGHDR and CDR2 is SFDVKD in the germline V gene. Trimming took off 7 bases at V and 5 bases at J, with 11 bases between the two ends. This CDR3 spans 13 amino acids. The DNA of the CDR3 is TGTGCCACCAGGGAGAGTGGTGATCAGCCCCAGCATTTT. Protein sequence: CATRESGDQPQHF.

The chain recombines TRBV6-2 or TRBV6-3 with TRBJ2-5, with 14 bases identical to TRBD2. The CDR3 loop spans 14 amino acids. V shed 8 bases and J 5 bases; nucleotides not matched to a gene: 4. Looked up from germline, CDR1 is MNHEY and CDR2 is SVGEGT. The CDR3 loop reads CASGGLAGAETQYF. CDR3 coding DNA: TGTGCCAGCGGGGGACTAGCGGGAGCGGAGACCCAGTACTTC.

The chain has TRBV10-3 and TRBJ2-1; D not certain. Deletions cut 3 bases from V and 5 bases from J, with 5 bases between. Per the germline V gene, CDR1 is ENHRY and CDR2 is SYGVKD. The CDR3 loop spans 12 amino acids. The CDR3 loop is CAISDLNNEQFF. The CDR3 nucleotides read TGTGCCATCAGTGATCTAAACAATGAGCAGTTCTTC.